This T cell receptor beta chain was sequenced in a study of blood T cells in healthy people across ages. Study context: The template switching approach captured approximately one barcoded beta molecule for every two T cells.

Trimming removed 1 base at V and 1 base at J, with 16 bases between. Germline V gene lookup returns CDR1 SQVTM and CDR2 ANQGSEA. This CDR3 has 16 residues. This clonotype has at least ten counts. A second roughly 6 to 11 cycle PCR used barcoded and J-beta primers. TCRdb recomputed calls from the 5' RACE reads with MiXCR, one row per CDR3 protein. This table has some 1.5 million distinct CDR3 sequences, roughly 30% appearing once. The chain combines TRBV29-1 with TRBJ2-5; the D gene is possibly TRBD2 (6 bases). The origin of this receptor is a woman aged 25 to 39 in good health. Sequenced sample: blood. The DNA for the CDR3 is TGCAGCGTTGAAGCAAAGGGACTGACGATCCAAGAGACCCAGTACTTC. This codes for CSVEAKGLTIQETQYF.